Below, 32 T cell receptor beta chains from the same sample are listed, as sequenced in a study of CD8+ T cells in alopecia areata. Specified treatment: oral pan-JAK inhibitor, 5-10 mg twice daily. In each case, RNA was isolated and then reverse transcribed into cDNA as the sequencing template. Produced via immunoSEQ multiplex PCR; TCRdb's table is partial and in-frame only. The profile covers 210,000 or so clones, with more than 60% appearing a single time and about 1.2% taken by the ten largest. The source material was CD4+ T cells sorted from blood, sampled around week 42, from a patient treated with tofacitinib. The receptors were gathered from a human donor with alopecia areata.

The V and J genes are TRBV10-2 and TRBJ2-6; D assignment may be TRBD1 or TRBD2 (6 bases each). The CDR3 loop spans 15 amino acids. Germline V CDR1 and CDR2: WSHSY, SAAADI. The germline V and J ends were trimmed by 0 bases and 5 bases, with 8 bases remaining between them. The CDR3 DNA reads as TGCGCCAGCAGTGAGTCAGGGGGGCGGGCCAACGTCCTGACTTTC. Translating it yields CASSESGGRANVLTF.

This chain uses TRBV27 with TRBJ2-7; no clear D gene. The ends were cut back, 5 bases at V and 3 bases at J, with 20 bases in the middle. Germline CDR1 MNHEY, CDR2 SMNVEV (reference sequence). The CDR3 spans 16 residues. The CDR3, as DNA: TGTGCCAGCAGTCCCCGCTTTGACATGGTTGACTACGAGCAGTACTTC. Encoded protein: CASSPRFDMVDYEQYF.

The rearrangement uses TRBV2 and TRBJ2-6, with D possibly matching TRBD2 (5 bases). In germline, CDR1 is SNHLY, CDR2 FYNNEI. V was pared by 4 bases and J by 0 bases, with 13 bases between. This CDR3 has 17 residues. The CDR3 loop reads CASSGVAGSSGANVLTF. The CDR3 DNA reads TGTGCCAGCAGTGGGGTGGCGGGTTCCTCTGGGGCCAACGTCCTGACTTTC.

The rearrangement uses TRBV6-1 and TRBJ1-1; no clear D gene. The CDR3 is 13 residues long. The germline V gene encodes CDR1 MNHNS and CDR2 SASEGT. V shed 9 bases and J shed 1 base, with 12 bases lying between them. CDR3 region: CASRIKPNTEAFF. Here the CDR3 DNA reads TGTGCCAGTCGAATCAAACCGAACACTGAAGCTTTCTTT.

The V and J genes are TRBV19 and TRBJ1-4; D is perhaps TRBD1 (6 bases). Trimming stripped 4 bases from V and 7 bases from J, with 10 bases between. Germline CDR1 and CDR2: LNHDA and SQIVND (reference sequence). The CDR3 runs to 13 residues. CDR3 nucleotides: TGTGCCAGTAGTACCGTACAGGGTGAAAAACTGTTTTTT. Residues: CASSTVQGEKLFF.

This chain connects TRBV29-1 to TRBJ1-1; D is perhaps TRBD1 (5 bases). The germline CDR1 and CDR2 sequences are SQVTM and ANQGSEA. V lost 8 bases and J 4 bases, leaving 20 bases between the germline ends. The CDR3 runs 14 residues. The CDR3 bases are TGCAGCTCCGACGACGGTAGGGGTAGCACTGAAGCTTTCTTT. It is translated as CSSDDGRGSTEAFF.

The V gene is TRBV7-2, the J gene TRBJ2-7; 10 bases are shared with TRBD2. CDR1 and CDR2 from the germline V gene are SGHTA and FQGNSA. Trimming removed 0 bases from V and 5 bases from J; junction bases left unmatched: 7. The CDR3 sequence is 16 residues long. CDR3 region: CASSLASPSGGHEQYF. The CDR3 nucleotides are TGTGCCAGCAGCTTAGCGTCGCCTAGCGGGGGACACGAGCAGTACTTC.

This clone came up a few times. The CDR3 region is CASSFRPYGYTF. The DNA for the CDR3 is TGTGCCAGCAGTTTTCGGCCTTATGGCTACACCTTC. The chain carries TRBV28 and TRBJ1-2; D uncertain. The length of the CDR3 is 12 residues. Germline V lookup: CDR1 MDHEN, CDR2 SYDVKM. Trimming pared 3 bases from V and 5 bases from J, leaving 7 bases between.

This chain connects TRBV5-1 to TRBJ2-1, with 12 positions matching TRBD2. In germline, CDR1 is SGHRS, CDR2 YFSETQ. The CDR3 has 15 residues. V lost 4 bases, J lost 6 bases, and 5 bases stayed unmatched. The CDR3 bases are TGCGCCAGCAGCCCCGGACTAGCGGGGCCCAATGAGCAGTTCTTC. Its protein product is CASSPGLAGPNEQFF.

J is TRBJ1-1 and V is TRBV28; tentatively, D is TRBD1 (6 bases). The germline V gene encodes CDR1 MDHEN and CDR2 SYDVKM. CDR3 length equals 15 residues. Trimming removed 2 bases at V and 1 base at J, with 11 bases between. CDR3 loop: CASSLRQATNTEAFF. The CDR3 DNA is TGTGCCAGCAGTTTACGACAGGCAACGAACACTGAAGCTTTCTTT. The whole variable domain, remainder taken from reference TRBV28 and TRBJ1-1, is DVKVTQSSRYLVKRTGEKVFLECVQDMDHENMFWYRQDPGLGLRLIYFSYDVKMKEKGDIPEGYSVSREKKERFSLILESASTNQTSMYLCASSLRQATNTEAFFGQGTRLTVV.

This clone was seen many times. The chain couples TRBV11-3 to TRBJ2-1; D is undetermined. This CDR3 has 14 residues. Germline CDR1 reads SGHNT; CDR2 reads YENEEA. Between the trimmed V and J ends, which lost 5 bases and 6 bases, there was a span of 14 bases. The CDR3 is CASSPSNGVNEQFF. The CDR3 bases are TGTGCCAGCAGCCCAAGTAATGGGGTCAATGAGCAGTTCTTC.

The V gene is TRBV30, the J gene TRBJ2-1; no clear D. The V gene's germline CDR1 is GTSNPN and CDR2 SVGIG (reference sequence). Trimming cost V 2 bases and J 0 bases, with 8 bases left between them. The CDR3 has 14 amino acids. The CDR3 loop is CAWSRWSSYNEQFF. Written as DNA, the CDR3 is TGTGCCTGGAGTCGTTGGAGCTCCTACAATGAGCAGTTCTTC.

The CDR3 DNA reads TGTGCCTGGAGTTTGGCGGGGGGAACCACAGATACGCAGTATTTT. It codes for CAWSLAGGTTDTQYF. This rearrangement joins TRBV30 to TRBJ2-3; 8 positions match TRBD2. From germline, CDR1 is GTSNPN and CDR2 SVGIG (reference sequence). The V gene end was trimmed by 2 bases and the J gene end by 2 bases; junction bases not matched to a gene: 6. CDR3 length equals 15 residues.

The table lists this clone with a count of one. V is TRBV30 and J is TRBJ1-2, with no clear D. V was trimmed by 0 bases and J by 8 bases, leaving 16 bases between them. This CDR3 is built from 14 residues. Germline CDR1 is GTSNPN and CDR2 is SVGIG (reference sequence). The CDR3 DNA is TGTGCCTGGAGTGTCCCTCCCCCTTCCCGGGGCTACACCTTC. Protein product: CAWSVPPPSRGYTF.

The chain uses TRBV11-2 and TRBJ2-3, with a tentative D call TRBD2 (5 bases). Trimming stripped 8 bases from V and 0 bases from J, with 21 bases between. Per germline, CDR1 SGHAT and CDR2 FQNNGV. The CDR3 consists of 17 residues. The DNA of the CDR3 is TGTGCCAGCCGCCGGGCGGTTGGGCCGGGAAGCACAGATACGCAGTATTTT. Its translation is CASRRAVGPGSTDTQYF.

The chain has TRBV5-6 and TRBJ2-2; no clear D. This CDR3 is 14 amino acids long. The V end lost 0 bases, the J end lost 3 bases, and 6 bases lay between the germline ends. Germline V gives CDR1 SGHDT, CDR2 YYEEEE. DNA of the CDR3: TGTGCCAGCAGCTTGGATAGATACACCGGGGAGCTGTTTTTT. Translating it yields CASSLDRYTGELFF. Full variable domain (rest looked up from reference TRBV5-6 and TRBJ2-2): DAGVTQSPTHLIKTRGQQVTLRCSPKSGHDTVSWYQQALGQGPQFIFQYYEEEERQRGNFPDRFSGHQFPNYSSELNVNALLLGDSALYLCASSLDRYTGELFFGEGSRLTVL.

V and J are TRBV6-6 and TRBJ1-2; maybe TRBD1 (6 bases). Germline V gives CDR1 MNHNY, CDR2 SVGAGI (reference sequence). This CDR3 spans 14 amino acids. V lost 6 bases and J lost 5, with 16 bases in between. The CDR3 sequence is CASSAYRAPYGYTF. The CDR3 DNA follows: TGTGCCAGCAGCGCTTACAGGGCTCCTTATGGCTACACCTTC.

This clone occurred a few times. This chain joins TRBV4-2 and TRBJ2-3; D remains ambiguous. CDR1 is LGHNA, CDR2 YNFKEQ, per germline. CDR3 size: 15 residues. V lost 0 bases and J lost 2, with 9 bases in between. CDR3 DNA sequence: TGTGCCAGCAGCCAAGATGGGGAATTCACAGATACGCAGTATTTT. Its translation is CASSQDGEFTDTQYF.

The genes are TRBV18 and TRBJ1-5; D is uncertain. Deletions cut 0 bases from V and 7 bases from J, with 4 bases between. Per the germline V gene, CDR1 is KGHSH and CDR2 is LQKENI. This CDR3 is built from 12 residues. DNA of the CDR3: TGTGCCAGCTCACCACCTAACCAGCCCCAGCATTTT. This translates into CASSPPNQPQHF.

The J gene is TRBJ1-1, the V gene TRBV5-6; 9 bases line up with TRBD1. V shed 3 bases and J 7 bases; nucleotides not matched to a gene: 19. The germline V gene has CDR1 SGHDT and CDR2 YYEEEE. The CDR3 length is 18 residues. CDR3 amino acids: CASSSGGQGNLRKGEAFF. The DNA for the CDR3 is TGTGCCAGCAGCTCGGGGGGACAGGGCAATTTAAGGAAGGGTGAAGCTTTCTTT.

The chain uses TRBV10-3 and TRBJ2-3; 9 nucleotides agree with TRBD1. Looked up from germline, CDR1 is ENHRY and CDR2 is SYGVKD. The ends lost 6 bases at V and 6 bases at J; junction bases unmatched: 10. The CDR3 runs to 15 residues. DNA of the CDR3: TGTGCCATCAGCCGCCGGGACAGGGTATTGGATACGCAGTATTTT. It is translated as CAISRRDRVLDTQYF.

This chain connects TRBV29-1 to TRBJ2-1, with TRBD2 identical over 9 bases. The junction had 13 bases not matched to a gene; V was cut back by 6 bases and J by 4 bases. This CDR3 comprises 16 residues. The germline V gene has CDR1 SQVTM and CDR2 ANQGSEA. The CDR3 nucleotides read TGCAGCGTCCCGCCTATGGCGGGGGGGCCTTACAATGAGCAGTTCTTC. Translated, it gives CSVPPMAGGPYNEQFF.

This clone showed up just a few times. The chain combines TRBV19 with TRBJ2-3; D is uncertain. V lost 4 bases and J 1 base, leaving 3 bases between the germline ends. This CDR3 has 12 amino acids. The germline V gene encodes CDR1 LNHDA and CDR2 SQIVND (reference sequence). The CDR3 protein is CASSTGTDTQYF. CDR3 nucleotides: TGTGCCAGTAGTACCGGCACAGATACGCAGTATTTT.

The chain uses TRBV30 and TRBJ2-1; no firm D call. CDR1 is GTSNPN and CDR2 is SVGIG in the germline V gene (reference sequence). The CDR3 has 12 residues. V shed 2 bases and J shed 7 bases, with 9 bases lying between them. The CDR3 bases are TGTGCCTGGAGTCCCGATGAAAATGAGCAGTTCTTC. The encoded protein is CAWSPDENEQFF. Full variable domain (remainder filled in from reference TRBV30 and TRBJ2-1): SQTIHQWPATLVQPVGSPLSLECTVEGTSNPNLYWYRQAAGRGLQLLFYSVGIGQISSEVPQNLSASRPQDRQFILSSKKLLLSDSGFYLCAWSPDENEQFFGPGTRLTVL.

This chain joins TRBV2 and TRBJ2-1; 10 nucleotides line up with TRBD1. This CDR3 spans 14 amino acids. The junction had 6 bases not matched to a gene; V was cut back by 6 bases and J by 7 bases. Germline V gene sequence: CDR1 SNHLY, CDR2 FYNNEI. This chain's CDR3 is CASSPTGGENEQFF. The CDR3, as DNA: TGTGCCAGCAGCCCGACAGGGGGCGAGAATGAGCAGTTCTTC.

The chain joins TRBV5-1 to TRBJ1-1; D unresolved. Between the trimmed V and J ends, which lost 0 bases and 8 bases, there was a span of 20 bases. In germline, CDR1 is SGHRS, CDR2 YFSETQ. The CDR3 is 16 amino acids. The CDR3 spells CASSLASRSGGSEAFF. The DNA for the CDR3 is TGCGCCAGCAGCTTGGCCTCCCGGTCGGGAGGTTCCGAAGCTTTCTTT.

The CDR3 DNA follows: TGTGCCAGCAGCTTAACGGCAGGGGCCTACGAGCAGTACTTC. It encodes CASSLTAGAYEQYF. The chain uses TRBV7-2 and TRBJ2-7, with TRBD1 as a possible D gene (6 bases). This CDR3 comprises 14 residues. Trimming removed 2 bases from V and 2 bases from J, with 10 bases in between. From germline, CDR1 is SGHTA and CDR2 FQGNSA.

The chain combines TRBV6-5 with TRBJ1-4; D gene ambiguous. Trimming took off 6 bases at V and 5 bases at J, with 13 bases between the two ends. Per the germline V gene, CDR1 is MNHEY and CDR2 is SVGAGI. CDR3 size: 14 residues. CDR3 coding DNA: TGTGCCAGCAGATCCTTGGTGCCCAATGAAAAACTGTTTTTT. Amino acids: CASRSLVPNEKLFF.

The chain is built from TRBV4-3 and TRBJ1-4; 7 bases match TRBD1. Germline V gene lookup returns CDR1 LGHNA and CDR2 YSLEER. CDR3 length equals 17 residues. V shed 0 bases and J 3 bases; nucleotides not matched to a gene: 7. CDR3 in DNA: TGCGCCAGCAGCCAAGATGCAGGGGGGTTATCTAATGAAAAACTGTTTTTT. Protein: CASSQDAGGLSNEKLFF.

The V and J genes are TRBV29-1 and TRBJ2-1, with D tentatively TRBD2 (5 bases). CDR1 is SQVTM and CDR2 is ANQGSEA in the germline V gene. V gave up 2 bases and J gave up 0 bases, with 11 bases separating them. This CDR3 comprises 15 residues. CDR3 in amino acids: CSVERGISSYNEQFF. In DNA form, the CDR3 reads TGCAGCGTTGAACGAGGGATTAGCTCCTACAATGAGCAGTTCTTC.

The chain uses TRBV5-6 and TRBJ2-5; D ambiguous. CDR3 length equals 12 residues. Between the trimmed V and J ends, which lost 1 base and 7 bases, there was a span of 8 bases. Germline values: CDR1 SGHDT, CDR2 YYEEEE. CDR3 sequence (DNA): TGTGCCAGCAGCTTGCCCGAGGCGACCCAGTACTTC. The encoded protein is CASSLPEATQYF.

The chain employs TRBV19 and TRBJ1-1, with 7 bases lining up with TRBD1. Per germline, CDR1 LNHDA and CDR2 SQIVND (reference sequence). V gave up 5 bases and J gave up 1 base; unmatched junction bases: 4. The CDR3 runs 14 residues. CDR3 region: CASSADRANTEAFF. CDR3 bases: TGTGCCAGTAGTGCAGACAGGGCGAACACTGAAGCTTTCTTT.